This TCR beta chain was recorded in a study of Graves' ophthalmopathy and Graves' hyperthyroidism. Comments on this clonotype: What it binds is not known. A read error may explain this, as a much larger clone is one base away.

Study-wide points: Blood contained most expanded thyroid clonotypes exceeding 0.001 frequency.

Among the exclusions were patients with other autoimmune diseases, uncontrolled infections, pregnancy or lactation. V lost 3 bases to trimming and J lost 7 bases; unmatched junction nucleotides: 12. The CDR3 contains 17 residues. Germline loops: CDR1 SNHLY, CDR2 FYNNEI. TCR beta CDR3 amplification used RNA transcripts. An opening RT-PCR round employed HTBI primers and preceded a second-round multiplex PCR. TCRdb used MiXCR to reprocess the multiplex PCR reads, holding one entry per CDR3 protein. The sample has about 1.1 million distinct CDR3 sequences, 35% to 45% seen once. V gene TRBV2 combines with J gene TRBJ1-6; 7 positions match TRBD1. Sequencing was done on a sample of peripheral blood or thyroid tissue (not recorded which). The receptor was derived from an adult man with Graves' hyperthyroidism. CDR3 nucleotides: TGTGCCAGCAGTGATATAGGCAGGGGGTCTTGGAATTCACCCCTCCACTTT. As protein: CASSDIGRGSWNSPLHF.